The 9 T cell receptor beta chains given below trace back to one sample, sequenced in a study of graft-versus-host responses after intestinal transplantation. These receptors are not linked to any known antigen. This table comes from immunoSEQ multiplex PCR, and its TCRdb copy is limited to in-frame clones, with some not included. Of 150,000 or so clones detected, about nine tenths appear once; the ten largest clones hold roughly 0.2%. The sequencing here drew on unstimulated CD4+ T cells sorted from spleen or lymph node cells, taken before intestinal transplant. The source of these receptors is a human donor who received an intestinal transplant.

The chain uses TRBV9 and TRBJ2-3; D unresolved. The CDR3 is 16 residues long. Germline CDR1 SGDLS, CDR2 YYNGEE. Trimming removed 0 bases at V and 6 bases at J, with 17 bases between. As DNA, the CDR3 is TGTGCCAGCAGCGTAGCTACTCGCCGGATGGGGGATACGCAGTATTTT. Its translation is CASSVATRRMGDTQYF. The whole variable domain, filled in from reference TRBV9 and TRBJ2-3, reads DSGVTQTPKHLITATGQRVTLRCSPRSGDLSVYWYQQSLDQGLQFLIQYYNGEERAKGNILERFSAQQFPDLHSELNLSSLELGDSALYFCASSVATRRMGDTQYFGPGTRLTVL.

CDR3 in DNA: TGTGCCAGCAGTTTCGACAGCGTAAGCTCCTACGAGCAGTACTTC. It yields the protein CASSFDSVSSYEQYF. J is TRBJ2-7 and V is TRBV7-2, with a tentative D call TRBD1 (5 bases). Germline loops: CDR1 SGHTA, CDR2 FQGNSA. The CDR3 is made up of 15 amino acids. V was clipped by 6 bases and J by 0 bases, with 15 bases between them.

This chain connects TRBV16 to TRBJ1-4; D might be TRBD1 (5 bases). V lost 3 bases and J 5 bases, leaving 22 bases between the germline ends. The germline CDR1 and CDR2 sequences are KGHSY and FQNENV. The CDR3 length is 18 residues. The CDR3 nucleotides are TGTGCCAGCAGCCAGGGGGGGTACCGCGTAACCGACAATGAAAAACTGTTTTTT. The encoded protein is CASSQGGYRVTDNEKLFF.

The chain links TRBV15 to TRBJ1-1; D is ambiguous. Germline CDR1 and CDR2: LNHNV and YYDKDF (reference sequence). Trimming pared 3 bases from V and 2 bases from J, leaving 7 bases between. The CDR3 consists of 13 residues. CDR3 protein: CATSRDGNTEAFF. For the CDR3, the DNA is TGTGCCACCAGCAGGGACGGTAACACTGAAGCTTTCTTT.

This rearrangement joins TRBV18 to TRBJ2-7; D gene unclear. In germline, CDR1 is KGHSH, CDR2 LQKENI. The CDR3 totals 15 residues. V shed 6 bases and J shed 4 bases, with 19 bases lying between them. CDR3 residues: CASSPIQTNLYEQYF. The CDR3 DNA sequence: TGTGCCAGCTCCCCGATTCAGACGAACCTTTACGAGCAGTACTTC.

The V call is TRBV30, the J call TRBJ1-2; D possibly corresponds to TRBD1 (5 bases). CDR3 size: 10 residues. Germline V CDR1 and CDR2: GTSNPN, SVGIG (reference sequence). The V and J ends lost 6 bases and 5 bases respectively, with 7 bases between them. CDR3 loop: CACGGYGYTF. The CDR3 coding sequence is TGTGCCTGTGGGGGGTATGGCTACACCTTC.

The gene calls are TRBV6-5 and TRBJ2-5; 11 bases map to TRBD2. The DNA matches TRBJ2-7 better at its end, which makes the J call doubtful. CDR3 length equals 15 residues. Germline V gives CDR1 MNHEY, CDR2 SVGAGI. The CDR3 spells CASRGIAGGPYEQYF. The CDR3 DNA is TGTGCCAGCAGAGGAATAGCGGGAGGGCCCTACGAGCAGTACTTC.

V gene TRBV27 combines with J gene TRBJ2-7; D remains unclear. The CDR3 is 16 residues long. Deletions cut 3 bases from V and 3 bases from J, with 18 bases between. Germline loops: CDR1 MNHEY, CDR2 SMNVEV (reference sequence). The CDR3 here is CASSFSPGPQSYEQYF. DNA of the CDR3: TGTGCCAGCAGTTTCTCCCCCGGGCCACAAAGCTACGAGCAGTACTTC.

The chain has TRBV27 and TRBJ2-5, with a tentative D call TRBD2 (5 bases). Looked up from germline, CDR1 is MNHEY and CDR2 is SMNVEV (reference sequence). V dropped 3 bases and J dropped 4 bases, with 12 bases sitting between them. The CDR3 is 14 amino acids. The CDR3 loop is CASSFVGSGETQYF. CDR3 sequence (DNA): TGTGCCAGCAGTTTTGTAGGGAGCGGAGAGACCCAGTACTTC.